These 27 T cell receptor beta chains originate from one sample sequenced in a study of cytomegalovirus exposure and HLA in healthy donors. The PCR ran on 60 Vbeta and 13 Jbeta primers. The repertoire was sequenced with immunoSEQ multiplex PCR; TCRdb's copy has only in-frame clones and lacks some. Here the sample spans 150,000 to 200,000 clones, roughly 74% being singletons. Sequenced: PBMCs. The source of these receptors is a woman aged 40 to 50 in good health and CMV-seropositive.

The V call is TRBV28, the J call TRBJ2-7; possible D gene TRBD2, 6 bases. The V end was cut by 4 bases, the J end by 5 bases, with 18 bases between. Germline V gene data show CDR1 as MDHEN and CDR2 as SYDVKM. The CDR3 is 15 amino acids. The CDR3 DNA sequence: TGTGCCAGCAGTTCTTCCGGGACGGGAGACCACGAGCAGTACTTC. Protein product: CASSSSGTGDHEQYF.

This clone appeared once. The chain recombines TRBV6-9 with TRBJ2-1; D is perhaps TRBD2 (6 bases). Per germline, CDR1 MNHGY and CDR2 SVAAGI. This CDR3 is 20 amino acids long. V gave up 2 bases and J gave up 4 bases, with 27 bases separating them. The CDR3 loop reads CASSYGARTYGGVSYNEQFF. For the CDR3, the DNA is TGTGCCAGCAGTTATGGGGCCCGAACTTACGGAGGGGTGTCATACAATGAGCAGTTCTTC.

This chain links TRBV29-1 with TRBJ2-7, with 12 bases fitting TRBD2. The CDR3 contains 14 residues. J lost 0 bases, V lost 4 bases, and 1 base had no gene match. The germline CDR1 and CDR2 sequences are SQVTM and ANQGSEA. CDR3: CSVATSGSSYEQYF. In nucleotides, the CDR3 is TGCAGCGTTGCGACTAGCGGGAGCTCCTACGAGCAGTACTTC.

The J gene is TRBJ2-1, the V gene TRBV13; TRBD2 matches at 9 bases. CDR1 PRHDT and CDR2 FYEKMQ come from the germline V gene (reference sequence). The CDR3 has 16 amino acids. J lost 2 bases, V lost 6 bases, and 8 bases had no gene match. The CDR3: CASSSLTSGPYNEQFF. CDR3 nucleotide sequence: TGTGCCAGCAGTTCCCTCACTAGCGGGCCCTACAATGAGCAGTTCTTC.

This sequence joins TRBV6-5 and TRBJ2-1; 10 bases fit TRBD2. Germline V gene sequence: CDR1 MNHEY, CDR2 SVGAGI. The V and J ends lost 6 bases and 4 bases, in that order; junction bases with no gene match: 3. This CDR3 contains 14 residues. In nucleotides, the CDR3 is TGTGCCAGCAGGGGACTAGCGAGATACAATGAGCAGTTCTTC. This gives the protein CASRGLARYNEQFF.

On this clone: Other DNA variants within this sample encode the same CDR3. The V call is TRBV5-1, the J call TRBJ2-2, with 7 positions matching TRBD1. V lost 5 bases, J lost 6 bases, and 7 bases stayed unmatched. The CDR3 covers 14 residues. Germline-derived CDR1 and CDR2 are SGHRS and YFSETQ. The CDR3 region has the DNA TGCGCCAGCAGTTTGACAGGGACCGCCGGGGAGCTGTTTTTT. Translating gives CASSLTGTAGELFF.

The chain carries TRBV2 and TRBJ1-3; D is undetermined. This CDR3 region has 15 residues. Deletions cut 4 bases from V and 0 bases from J, with 10 bases between. CDR1 is SNHLY and CDR2 is FYNNEI in the germline V gene. The CDR3 here is CASSARGTSGNTIYF. The CDR3 DNA sequence: TGTGCCAGCAGTGCCCGGGGTACCTCTGGAAACACCATATATTTT.

Note on this clone: Within the sample, other DNA sequences also encode this same CDR3. The rearrangement uses TRBV7-9 and TRBJ1-1; D remains unclear. CDR3 length: 14 residues. Germline V gives CDR1 SEHNR, CDR2 FQNEAQ (reference sequence). Trimming took 1 base from V and 0 from J, leaving 6 bases between them. This CDR3 is CASSLGHLNTEAFF. In DNA, the CDR3 is TGTGCCAGCAGCTTAGGGCATCTGAACACTGAAGCTTTCTTT.

The chain joins TRBV7-3 to TRBJ2-2; TRBD1 agrees at 9 bases. Trimming took 3 bases from V and 5 from J; bases not matched to a gene: 4. Germline V gives CDR1 SGHTA, CDR2 FQGTGA. CDR3 length equals 15 residues. CDR3 sequence (DNA): TGTGCCAGCAGCTTTGGACAGGGGTGGACCGGGGAGCTGTTTTTT. This gives the protein CASSFGQGWTGELFF.

This clone was detected only a few times. The chain combines TRBV18 with TRBJ1-4; 7 nucleotides agree with TRBD1. The CDR3 is made up of 13 amino acids. The germline V gene encodes CDR1 KGHSH and CDR2 LQKENI. V was pared by 4 bases and J by 16 bases, with 12 bases of the junction left unmatched. CDR3: CASSLSPDRQEFF. The CDR3 region has the DNA TGTGCCAGCTCACTCTCTCCGGACAGGCAAGAGTTTTTT.

The chain employs TRBV6-5 and TRBJ1-5, with 9 bases fitting TRBD1. Losses at the gene ends were 5 bases for V and 1 base for J; bases not matched to a gene: 0. The length of the CDR3 is 14 residues. Germline assignment: CDR1 MNHEY and CDR2 SVGAGI. The CDR3 sequence is CASSDRGSNQPQHF. As DNA, the CDR3 is TGTGCCAGCAGTGACAGGGGGAGCAATCAGCCCCAGCATTTT.

The chain carries TRBV10-2 and TRBJ2-5, with 7 bases identical to TRBD1. TRBJ2-7 explains the end of the DNA better; the J call may be wrong. The CDR3 spans 14 residues. Germline assignment: CDR1 WSHSY and CDR2 SAAADI. The CDR3 spells CASRGTADSYEQYF. Written as DNA, the CDR3 is TGCGCCAGCAGGGGGACAGCCGACTCCTACGAGCAGTACTTC.

The J gene is TRBJ1-4, the V gene TRBV15; D is ambiguous. Germline lookup yields CDR1 LNHNV and CDR2 YYDKDF (reference sequence). Trimming left V 5 bases short and J 5 bases short, with 12 bases between. The CDR3 runs to 14 residues. The CDR3 coding sequence is TGTGCCACCAGCGGCACGGAGGGCAATGAAAAACTGTTTTTT. Amino acids: CATSGTEGNEKLFF.

This clone appeared a few times. The chain links TRBV4-3 to TRBJ2-7; unclear D gene. The CDR3 is made up of 14 amino acids. Germline V CDR1 and CDR2: LGHNA, YSLEER. V shed 1 base and J shed 1 base, with 8 bases lying between them. CDR3 DNA sequence: TGCGCCAGCAGCCAAGTTCACGGGTCCTACGAGCAGTACTTC. Translating it yields CASSQVHGSYEQYF.

The chain couples TRBV18 to TRBJ1-1; a weak D match, TRBD1 (6 bases). The CDR3 has 14 amino acids. The V gene lost 3 bases and the J gene lost 5 bases, with 13 bases spanning the gap. The germline gives CDR1 KGHSH, CDR2 LQKENI. The CDR3 region has the DNA TGTGCCAGCTCACCCTCAGGGGCGAATACTGAAGCTTTCTTT. Translation: CASSPSGANTEAFF.

On this clone itself: The same CDR3 also results from other DNA sequences found in this sample. V gene TRBV28 combines with J gene TRBJ1-4; the D is unclear. V lost 1 base, J lost 0 bases, and 9 bases lay in between. The CDR3 has 16 residues. Germline CDR1 and CDR2: MDHEN and SYDVKM. CDR3 amino acids: CASSLYSVATNEKLFF. The CDR3 DNA sequence: TGTGCCAGCAGTTTATACAGTGTTGCAACTAATGAAAAACTGTTTTTT.

V and J are TRBV10-3 and TRBJ2-2; 8 bases fit TRBD1. This CDR3 has 17 amino acids. The V gene's germline CDR1 is ENHRY and CDR2 SYGVKD. The ends lost 3 bases at V and 0 bases at J; junction bases unmatched: 6. CDR3 residues: CAISDPIRGPNTGELFF. The CDR3, as DNA: TGTGCCATCAGTGACCCCATCAGGGGGCCGAACACCGGGGAGCTGTTTTTT.

The V gene is TRBV6-5, the J gene TRBJ2-3; 8 nucleotides line up with TRBD1. CDR3 length equals 16 residues. CDR1 is MNHEY and CDR2 is SVGAGI in the germline V gene. Trimming cost V 4 bases and J 3 bases; bases outside gene matches: 9. CDR3 region: CASSSRARGPTDTQYF. The CDR3 nucleotides read TGTGCCAGCAGTTCAAGGGCCAGGGGGCCGACAGATACGCAGTATTTT.

In DNA form, the CDR3 reads TGCGCCAGCAGCCAAGTCACGGGTCCGAACACTGAAGCTTTCTTT. Residues: CASSQVTGPNTEAFF. The chain carries TRBV4-1 and TRBJ1-1; D gene uncertain. The V gene lost 1 base and the J gene lost 1 base, with 10 bases spanning the gap. Germline V lookup: CDR1 MGHRA, CDR2 YSYEKL. This CDR3 is built from 15 residues.

The gene calls are TRBV20-1 and TRBJ1-5, with D unresolved. The germline V gene encodes CDR1 DFQATT and CDR2 SNEGSKA (reference sequence). The CDR3 runs 11 residues. V lost 3 bases, J lost 5 bases, and 5 bases lay in between. CDR3 loop: CSARADQPQHF. CDR3 in DNA: TGCAGTGCTAGGGCGGATCAGCCCCAGCATTTT.

The chain links TRBV28 to TRBJ1-1; 8 bases match TRBD1. The V gene's germline CDR1 is MDHEN and CDR2 SYDVKM. After removal of 6 bases from V and 2 bases from J, the junction contained 8 bases not matched to a gene. The CDR3 contains 15 residues. The CDR3 loop reads CASRDTRGQNTEAFF. CDR3 DNA: TGTGCCAGCAGGGATACCAGGGGGCAAAACACTGAAGCTTTCTTT. Combining the CDR3 with reference TRBV28 and TRBJ1-1 gives the whole variable domain DVKVTQSSRYLVKRTGEKVFLECVQDMDHENMFWYRQDPGLGLRLIYFSYDVKMKEKGDIPEGYSVSREKKERFSLILESASTNQTSMYLCASRDTRGQNTEAFFGQGTRLTVV.

The chain couples TRBV2 to TRBJ1-3; 10 bases align to TRBD1. Germline CDR1 and CDR2: SNHLY and FYNNEI. This CDR3 spans 17 amino acids. The ends lost 7 bases at V and 3 bases at J; junction bases unmatched: 12. CDR3: CASNRDRGIGVGNTIYF. In nucleotides, the CDR3 is TGTGCCAGCAACCGGGACAGGGGTATCGGTGTTGGAAACACCATATATTTT.

The chain has TRBV14 and TRBJ2-2, with 9 bases fitting TRBD2. The CDR3 has 16 residues. After removal of 2 bases from V and 5 bases from J, the junction contained 6 bases not matched to a gene. Germline assignment: CDR1 SGHDN and CDR2 FVKESK. CDR3 bases: TGTGCCAGCAGCCAACTAGCGGGAAAAATGACCGGGGAGCTGTTTTTT. Protein sequence: CASSQLAGKMTGELFF.

In its sample, this clone was seen once. The V gene is TRBV7-8, the J gene TRBJ2-2, with TRBD1 matching over 12 bases. V lost 5 bases to trimming and J lost 6 bases; unmatched junction nucleotides: 4. CDR1 and CDR2 (germline): SGHVS, FQNEAQ. This CDR3 region has 15 residues. The CDR3 DNA sequence: TGTGCCAGCAGCGGGGACAGGGGGCGCGCCGGGGAGCTGTTTTTT. Its translation is CASSGDRGRAGELFF.

The gene calls are TRBV15 and TRBJ2-5, with D possibly matching TRBD1 (6 bases). Germline values: CDR1 LNHNV, CDR2 YYDKDF (reference sequence). There are 14 residues in the CDR3. Trimming shortened V by 2 bases and J by 0 bases, and 7 bases separated the two germline ends. The CDR3 sequence: CATSRSGDQETQYF. CDR3 in DNA: TGTGCCACCAGCAGATCAGGGGACCAAGAGACCCAGTACTTC.

The chain uses TRBV5-6 and TRBJ2-5; TRBD2 agrees at 7 bases. CDR3 length: 16 residues. Looked up from germline, CDR1 is SGHDT and CDR2 is YYEEEE. Germline trimming cut 3 bases from V and 1 base from J; bases unmatched to any gene: 9. CDR3 region: CASSSTLTSAQETQYF. The CDR3 bases are TGTGCCAGCAGCTCGACCCTAACTAGCGCCCAAGAGACCCAGTACTTC. The entire variable domain, with the rest obtained from reference TRBV5-6 and TRBJ2-5, is as follows: DAGVTQSPTHLIKTRGQQVTLRCSPKSGHDTVSWYQQALGQGPQFIFQYYEEEERQRGNFPDRFSGHQFPNYSSELNVNALLLGDSALYLCASSSTLTSAQETQYFGPGTRLLVL.

The chain uses TRBV27 and TRBJ2-3; no definite D call. The V and J ends lost 4 bases and 10 bases respectively, with 18 bases between them. CDR3 size: 14 residues. Germline CDR1 and CDR2: MNHEY and SMNVEV (reference sequence). CDR3 bases: TGTGCCAGCAGTTCGGCTTTCCGAGACACTGCGCAGTATTTT. Translation gives CASSSAFRDTAQYF.